Each of the 32 T cell receptor beta chains below was sequenced from the same sample in a study of shared clonotypes between healthy human individuals. Some clones are missing from TCRdb's copy, which holds only in-frame ones; the method was immunoSEQ multiplex PCR. The table shows roughly 1,000,000 clones, with 75% to 80% occurring only once. The sample consisted of memory CD4+ T cells from PBMCs. The sample's subset: CD45RA-negative fraction. These receptors all stem from a man aged 18 to 35 in good health. Some clones in this sample may be carry-over from other donors' samples.

The chain combines TRBV11-2 with TRBJ2-3, with 9 positions matching TRBD1. CDR3 size: 15 residues. V shed 8 bases and J 3 bases; nucleotides not matched to a gene: 9. Germline V lookup: CDR1 SGHAT, CDR2 FQNNGV. Here the CDR3 DNA reads TGTGCCAGCTACGTGGGGGACAGGGTGACAGATACGCAGTATTTT. Encoded protein: CASYVGDRVTDTQYF.

V is TRBV18 and J is TRBJ1-1, with a tentative D call TRBD1 (5 bases). Trimming took off 0 bases at V and 5 bases at J, with 13 bases between the two ends. This CDR3 comprises 15 residues. The germline CDR1 and CDR2 sequences are KGHSH and LQKENI. The chain's CDR3 is CASSPPGGVVTEAFF. Here the CDR3 DNA reads TGTGCCAGCTCACCACCGGGAGGGGTCGTTACTGAAGCTTTCTTT.

This chain joins TRBV7-9 and TRBJ2-7; a weak D match, TRBD1 (5 bases). Trimming removed 5 bases from V and 6 bases from J, with 26 bases in between. CDR3 length: 17 amino acids. Germline CDR1 reads SEHNR; CDR2 reads FQNEAQ (reference sequence). This CDR3 is CASSDRSLGPLRSEQYF. CDR3 sequence (DNA): TGTGCCAGCAGCGACCGAAGCTTGGGGCCACTACGGAGCGAGCAGTACTTC.

The chain recombines TRBV15 with TRBJ2-5; TRBD1 or TRBD2 may be the D gene (6 bases each). CDR1 and CDR2 from the germline V gene are LNHNV and YYDKDF (reference sequence). There are 14 residues in the CDR3. Deletions cut 1 base from V and 5 bases from J, with 11 bases between. The CDR3 protein is CATSRGGAGETQYF. In DNA form, the CDR3 reads TGTGCCACCAGCAGAGGGGGGGCAGGGGAGACCCAGTACTTC.

With regard to this clone: A much larger clonotype is one base distant, so this may be a read error. This sequence joins TRBV7-2 and TRBJ2-7, with TRBD2 matching 11 bases. The J segment lost 0 bases and the V segment lost 5 bases, leaving 3 bases of the junction unmatched. CDR1 is SGHTA and CDR2 is FQGNSA in the germline V gene. The CDR3 extends over 15 amino acids. CDR3 coding DNA: TGTGCCAGCAGCCTAACTAGCGGGAGCTCCTACGAGCAGTACTTC. This gives the protein CASSLTSGSSYEQYF.

The chain uses TRBV5-1 and TRBJ1-1; D is undetermined. The CDR3 extends over 13 amino acids. V lost 0 bases and J lost 11, with 14 bases in between. Germline-derived CDR1 and CDR2 are SGHRS and YFSETQ. The CDR3 is CASSLDRPGRAFF. CDR3 sequence (DNA): TGCGCCAGCAGCTTGGACCGCCCCGGCAGGGCTTTCTTT.

The rearrangement uses TRBV18 and TRBJ1-2; D is possibly TRBD1 (6 bases). V lost 6 bases, J lost 4 bases, and 12 bases lay in between. This CDR3 is built from 13 residues. CDR1 and CDR2 from the germline V gene are KGHSH and LQKENI. The CDR3 region has the DNA TGTGCCAGCTCGCCGACAGGCCCCTATGGCTACACCTTC. Translating gives CASSPTGPYGYTF. Using reference TRBV18 and TRBJ1-2 for the parts outside the CDR3, the full variable domain is NAGVMQNPRHLVRRRGQEARLRCSPMKGHSHVYWYRQLPEEGLKFMVYLQKENIIDESGMPKERFSAEFPKEGPSILRIQQVVRGDSAAYFCASSPTGPYGYTFGSGTRLTVV.

This sequence joins TRBV4-2 and TRBJ2-1; 9 bases map to TRBD2. After removal of 1 base from V and 6 bases from J, the junction contained 7 bases not matched to a gene. Germline lookup yields CDR1 LGHNA and CDR2 YNFKEQ. The CDR3 runs 16 residues. The CDR3 DNA sequence: TGTGCCAGCAGCCAAGCTCCGCGGGAGGGAACCAATGAGCAGTTCTTC. Protein sequence: CASSQAPREGTNEQFF.

V usage is TRBV6-1 and J usage is TRBJ2-1, with D tentatively TRBD2 (7 bases). In germline, CDR1 is MNHNS, CDR2 SASEGT. The CDR3 sequence is 11 residues long. V lost 6 bases to trimming and J lost 10 bases, with 10 bases between them. This CDR3 is CASSGGLEQFF. The CDR3 bases are TGTGCCAGCAGCGGGGGGCTAGAGCAGTTCTTC.

The chain couples TRBV4-2 to TRBJ1-4, with D tentatively TRBD1 (5 bases). Germline CDR1 reads LGHNA; CDR2 reads YNFKEQ. CDR3 size: 14 residues. The V and J ends lost 1 base and 8 bases respectively, with 11 bases between them. The chain's CDR3 is CASSQGQGREKLFF. The CDR3 DNA reads as TGTGCCAGCAGCCAAGGGCAGGGTCGGGAAAAACTGTTTTTT.

The genes are TRBV27 and TRBJ1-2; TRBD1 might be the D (6 bases). V was pared by 3 bases and J by 8 bases, with 13 bases between. Germline V gives CDR1 MNHEY, CDR2 SMNVEV (reference sequence). This CDR3 has 13 amino acids. The CDR3 bases are TGTGCCAGCAGTTTCCGGGCAGGGGAGGGCTACACCTTC. Protein product: CASSFRAGEGYTF.

This chain joins TRBV4-1 and TRBJ1-2; 7 nucleotides match TRBD1. This CDR3 region has 15 residues. With 3 bases clipped from V and 7 bases from J, the junction kept 11 bases outside the gene matches. From germline, CDR1 is MGHRA and CDR2 YSYEKL. In DNA, the CDR3 is TGCGCCAGCAGCCAGCCGACAGGGTCCGTGGGTGGCTACACCTTC. This encodes CASSQPTGSVGGYTF.

V and J are TRBV11-2 and TRBJ1-2, with a weak D call TRBD1 (6 bases). CDR3 length equals 13 residues. Trimming took 1 base from V and 7 from J, leaving 10 bases between them. Germline-derived CDR1 and CDR2 are SGHAT and FQNNGV. Written as DNA, the CDR3 is TGTGCCAGCAGCTTAGGTGGGACATCTGGCTACACCTTC. It yields the protein CASSLGGTSGYTF.

This clone occurred a few times. The J gene is TRBJ2-5, the V gene TRBV11-2; TRBD2 aligns across 9 bases. Germline V gene data show CDR1 as SGHAT and CDR2 as FQNNGV. J lost 1 base, V lost 5 bases, and 8 bases had no gene match. The CDR3 totals 16 residues. This CDR3 is CASSDGLASSQETQYF. CDR3 nucleotides: TGTGCCAGCAGCGATGGACTAGCGAGCAGCCAAGAGACCCAGTACTTC.

The chain employs TRBV28 and TRBJ1-2; weak D call: TRBD1 (5 bases). V lost 6 bases, J lost 0 bases, and 11 bases lay in between. Germline CDR1 and CDR2: MDHEN and SYDVKM. This CDR3 comprises 14 residues. DNA of the CDR3: TGTGCCAGCAGGGGGGGGAACGCTAACTATGGCTACACCTTC. Translating it yields CASRGGNANYGYTF.

This clone was observed a few times. This chain connects TRBV7-9 to TRBJ1-4, with D unresolved. This CDR3 is 14 amino acids long. Germline CDR1 is SEHNR and CDR2 is FQNEAQ (reference sequence). Trimming removed 8 bases at V and 4 bases at J, with 14 bases between. CDR3 region: CASGSQRVNEKLFF. The CDR3 bases are TGTGCCAGCGGCTCCCAGCGGGTTAATGAAAAACTGTTTTTT.

The chain links TRBV7-9 to TRBJ2-1; maybe TRBD2 (6 bases). Trimming cost V 2 bases and J 5 bases, with 10 bases left between them. This CDR3 region has 14 residues. The germline CDR1 and CDR2 sequences are SEHNR and FQNEAQ (reference sequence). For the CDR3, the DNA is TGTGCCAGCAGCTTACGGGGCGGGGACAATGAGCAGTTCTTC. Protein: CASSLRGGDNEQFF.

The chain couples TRBV19 to TRBJ2-7; D gene uncertain. Trimming left V 5 bases short and J 3 bases short, with 17 bases between. The CDR3 contains 15 residues. Germline loops: CDR1 LNHDA, CDR2 SQIVND (reference sequence). CDR3 sequence: CASSQAGVGNYEQYF. CDR3 nucleotides: TGTGCCAGTAGTCAAGCAGGAGTAGGTAACTACGAGCAGTACTTC.

This clone was seen just once. V gene TRBV2 combines with J gene TRBJ1-2, with 7 bases matching TRBD1. The ends lost 10 bases at V and 4 bases at J; junction bases unmatched: 9. Germline lookup yields CDR1 SNHLY and CDR2 FYNNEI. The CDR3 length is 13 residues. The CDR3 protein is CATQDREGYGYTF. The CDR3, as DNA: TGTGCCACGCAAGACAGGGAGGGCTATGGCTACACCTTC.

This rearrangement joins TRBV19 to TRBJ1-3; 7 bases map to TRBD1. V trimming: 6 bases; J trimming: 4 bases; junction bases outside the gene matches: 12. The CDR3 extends over 16 amino acids. The germline V gene encodes CDR1 LNHDA and CDR2 SQIVND (reference sequence). CDR3 protein: CASRNTPGDSGNTIYF. The CDR3 DNA reads as TGTGCCAGTAGAAATACTCCTGGGGACAGCGGAAACACCATATATTTT.

V usage is TRBV27 and J usage is TRBJ1-1; TRBD1 might be the D (5 bases). The germline CDR1 and CDR2 sequences are MNHEY and SMNVEV (reference sequence). The CDR3 covers 15 residues. The V end was cut by 4 bases, the J end by 4 bases, with 16 bases between. CDR3 residues: CASSYRRGRGTEAFF. The CDR3 DNA reads as TGTGCCAGCAGTTATAGGCGTGGAAGGGGCACTGAAGCTTTCTTT.

V gene TRBV5-4 combines with J gene TRBJ2-5, with a tentative D call TRBD2 (7 bases). The CDR3 is 14 residues long. CDR1 is SGHNT, CDR2 YYREEE, per germline (reference sequence). Trimming took 4 bases from V and 5 from J, leaving 15 bases between them. CDR3 DNA: TGTGCCAGCAGCACCGGGGGGCCTATGGAGACCCAGTACTTC. It encodes CASSTGGPMETQYF.

The sample holds one count of this clone. The V gene is TRBV6-1, the J gene TRBJ2-1; 10 nucleotides agree with TRBD2. This CDR3 has 10 amino acids. The germline gives CDR1 MNHNS, CDR2 SASEGT. V dropped 8 bases and J dropped 15; count of bases not matched to a gene: 4. CDR3 DNA sequence: TGTGCCAGCGGGGGACTAGCGACGTTCTTC. This gives the protein CASGGLATFF.

This clone occurred a few times. The J gene is TRBJ1-1, the V gene TRBV2; D unresolved. The CDR3 has 13 residues. Trimming removed 3 bases at V and 4 bases at J, with 9 bases between. Germline V CDR1 and CDR2: SNHLY, FYNNEI. Written as DNA, the CDR3 is TGTGCCAGCAGTGAGCCGGTTAGCACTGAAGCTTTCTTT. This encodes CASSEPVSTEAFF.

The rearrangement links TRBV18 to TRBJ1-1, with a tentative D call TRBD1 (6 bases). This CDR3 has 13 residues. V lost 6 bases and J lost 1, with 9 bases in between. From germline, CDR1 is KGHSH and CDR2 LQKENI. DNA for the CDR3: TGTGCCAGCTCGCAGGGGCAGAACACTGAAGCTTTCTTT. Its translation is CASSQGQNTEAFF.

In regard to this clone: The same CDR3 also results from other DNA sequences found in this sample. V gene TRBV7-9 combines with J gene TRBJ2-3; 7 nucleotides agree with TRBD1. J gave up 1 base and V 2 bases, and 0 bases lay outside the gene matches. CDR1 is SEHNR and CDR2 is FQNEAQ in the germline V gene (reference sequence). CDR3 size: 14 residues. The CDR3: CASSLTGGTDTQYF. The DNA for the CDR3 is TGTGCCAGCAGCTTAACAGGGGGCACAGATACGCAGTATTTT.

This clone occurred a few times. A much larger clone lies one base from this, so it may be a read error. Distinct nucleotide sequences in the sample also encode this CDR3. The rearrangement joins TRBV2 to TRBJ2-7; tentatively, D is TRBD1 (6 bases). Per the germline V gene, CDR1 is SNHLY and CDR2 is FYNNEI. V lost 6 bases, J lost 0 bases, and 6 bases lay in between. The CDR3 is made up of 12 amino acids. The CDR3 loop reads CASRDSSYEQYF. In DNA, the CDR3 is TGTGCCAGCAGGGACAGCTCCTACGAGCAGTACTTC.

This clone has a count of ten or more. The rearrangement links TRBV10-2 to TRBJ1-5; D is ambiguous. Trimming stripped 0 bases from V and 3 bases from J, with 6 bases between. The CDR3 extends over 14 amino acids. Germline lookup yields CDR1 WSHSY and CDR2 SAAADI. CDR3 coding DNA: TGCGCCAGCAGTGAGTCAGGATACAATCAGCCCCAGCATTTT. Amino acid sequence: CASSESGYNQPQHF.

This clone was seen at least ten times. The same CDR3 is also encoded by other DNA sequences in this sample. The chain is built from TRBV15 and TRBJ1-3, with no clear D. Per the germline V gene, CDR1 is LNHNV and CDR2 is YYDKDF (reference sequence). This CDR3 region has 14 residues. With 0 bases removed from V and 0 bases from J, the gap between germline ends came to 3 bases. The CDR3 is CATSRESSGNTIYF. The CDR3 bases are TGTGCCACCAGCAGAGAGAGCTCTGGAAACACCATATATTTT.

The genes are TRBV20-1 and TRBJ2-7, with D perhaps assigned TRBD1 or TRBD2 (5 bases each). The V gene lost 5 bases and the J gene lost 5 bases, with 10 bases spanning the gap. The CDR3 runs to 11 residues. Germline V lookup: CDR1 DFQATT, CDR2 SNEGSKA (reference sequence). The CDR3 loop reads CSAAPGHEQYF. The CDR3 bases are TGCAGTGCTGCCCCGGGGCACGAGCAGTACTTC.

As concerns this clone: Other DNA variants within this sample encode the same CDR3. The chain joins TRBV20-1 to TRBJ2-7, with unresolved D. The CDR3 is 11 residues long. Germline V gene data show CDR1 as DFQATT and CDR2 as SNEGSKA (reference sequence). Trimming left V 5 bases short and J 4 bases short, with 9 bases between. CDR3 residues: CSADLGYEQYF. DNA of the CDR3: TGCAGTGCTGACCTAGGGTACGAGCAGTACTTC.

The J gene is TRBJ1-2, the V gene TRBV28; D gene uncertain. This CDR3 is built from 13 residues. With 5 bases removed from V and 3 bases from J, the gap between germline ends came to 10 bases. The germline V gene encodes CDR1 MDHEN and CDR2 SYDVKM. CDR3 in amino acids: CASSPGFDYGYTF. In DNA, the CDR3 is TGTGCCAGCAGTCCTGGTTTTGACTATGGCTACACCTTC.